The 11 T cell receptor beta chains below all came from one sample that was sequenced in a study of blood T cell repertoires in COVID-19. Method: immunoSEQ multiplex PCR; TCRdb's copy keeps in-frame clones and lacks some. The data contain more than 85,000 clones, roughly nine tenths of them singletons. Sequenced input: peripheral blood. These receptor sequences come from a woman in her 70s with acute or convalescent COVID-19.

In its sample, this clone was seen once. This chain's CDR3 is CASSYSNRARDTQYF. The CDR3 bases are TGTGCCAGCAGTTACTCGAACAGGGCGCGTGATACGCAGTATTTT. This chain links TRBV6-5 with TRBJ2-3, with D possibly matching TRBD1 (6 bases). The CDR3 length is 15 residues. V was pared by 0 bases and J by 6 bases, with 13 bases between. Germline V CDR1 and CDR2: MNHEY, SVGAGI.

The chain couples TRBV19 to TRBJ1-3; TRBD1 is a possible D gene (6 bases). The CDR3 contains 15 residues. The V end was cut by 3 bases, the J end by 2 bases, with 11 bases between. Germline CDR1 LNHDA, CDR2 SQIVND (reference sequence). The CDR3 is CASSIADRAGNTIYF. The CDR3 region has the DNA TGTGCCAGTAGTATCGCGGACAGAGCTGGAAACACCATATATTTT.

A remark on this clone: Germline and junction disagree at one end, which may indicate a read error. The CDR3 nucleotides read TGTGCCAGCAGGGAAGACAGGGGCCAGCAGTACTTC. Amino acids: CASREDRGQQYF. The genes are TRBV2 and TRBJ2-7; 8 bases are shared with TRBD1. This CDR3 comprises 12 residues. CDR1 and CDR2 from the germline V gene are SNHLY and FYNNEI.

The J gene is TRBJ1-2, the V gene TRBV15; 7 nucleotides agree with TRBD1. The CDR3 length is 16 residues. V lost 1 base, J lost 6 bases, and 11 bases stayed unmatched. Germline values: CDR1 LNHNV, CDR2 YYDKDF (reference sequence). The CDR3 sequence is CATSRVEGTGEDGYTF. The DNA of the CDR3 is TGTGCCACCAGCAGAGTCGAAGGAACAGGGGAAGATGGCTACACCTTC.

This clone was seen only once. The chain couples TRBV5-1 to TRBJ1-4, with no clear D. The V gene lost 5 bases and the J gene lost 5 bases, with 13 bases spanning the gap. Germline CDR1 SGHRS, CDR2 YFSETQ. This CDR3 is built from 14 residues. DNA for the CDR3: TGCGCCAGCAGTTCCGGGGATTGGAATGAAAAACTGTTTTTT. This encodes CASSSGDWNEKLFF.

The chain's CDR3 is CASSLRGGALRETQYF. Here the CDR3 DNA reads TGTGCCAGCAGCTTGAGGGGGGGGGCCCTTCGAGAGACCCAGTACTTC. The chain combines TRBV7-2 with TRBJ2-5, with a possible D match to TRBD2 (7 bases). This CDR3 is built from 16 residues. The germline V gene encodes CDR1 SGHTA and CDR2 FQGNSA. The V end lost 3 bases, the J end lost 4 bases, and 18 bases lay between the germline ends. The whole variable domain, filled in from reference TRBV7-2 and TRBJ2-5, reads GAGVSQSPSNKVTEKGKDVELRCDPISGHTALYWYRQSLGQGLEFLIYFQGNSAPDKSGLPSDRFSAERTGGSVSTLTIQRTQQEDSAVYLCASSLRGGALRETQYFGPGTRLLVL.

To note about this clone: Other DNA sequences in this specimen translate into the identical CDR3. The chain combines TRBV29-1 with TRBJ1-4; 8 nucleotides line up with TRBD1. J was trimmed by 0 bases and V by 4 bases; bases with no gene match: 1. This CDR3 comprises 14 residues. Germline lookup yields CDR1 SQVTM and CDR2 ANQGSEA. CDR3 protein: CSVATGATNEKLFF. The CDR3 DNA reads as TGCAGCGTTGCGACAGGGGCAACTAATGAAAAACTGTTTTTT.

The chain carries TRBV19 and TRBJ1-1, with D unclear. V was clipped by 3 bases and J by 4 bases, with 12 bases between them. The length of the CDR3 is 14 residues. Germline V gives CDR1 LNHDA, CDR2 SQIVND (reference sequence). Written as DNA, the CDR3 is TGTGCCAGTAGTATTAACACCAGACTCACTGAAGCTTTCTTT. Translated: CASSINTRLTEAFF.

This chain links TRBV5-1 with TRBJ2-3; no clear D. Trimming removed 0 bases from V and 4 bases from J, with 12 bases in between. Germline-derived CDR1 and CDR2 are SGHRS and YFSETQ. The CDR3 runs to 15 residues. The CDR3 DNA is TGCGCCAGCAGCTTGGCGCTGGTTGGCCCAGATACGCAGTATTTT. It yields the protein CASSLALVGPDTQYF.

Here the CDR3 reads CASSSGTGNTNEKLFF. The CDR3 bases are TGCGCCAGCAGCTCCGGGACAGGGAATACTAATGAAAAACTGTTTTTT. The J gene is TRBJ1-4, the V gene TRBV5-1; the match to TRBD1 covers 9 bases. Unmatched junction bases numbered 5, after V lost 3 bases and J lost 2 bases. This CDR3 has 16 residues. The germline CDR1 and CDR2 sequences are SGHRS and YFSETQ. The full variable domain, with the rest looked up from reference TRBV5-1 and TRBJ1-4, is KAGVTQTPRYLIKTRGQQVTLSCSPISGHRSVSWYQQTPGQGLQFLFEYFSETQRNKGNFPGRFSGRQFSNSRSEMNVSTLELGDSALYLCASSSGTGNTNEKLFFGSGTQLSVL.

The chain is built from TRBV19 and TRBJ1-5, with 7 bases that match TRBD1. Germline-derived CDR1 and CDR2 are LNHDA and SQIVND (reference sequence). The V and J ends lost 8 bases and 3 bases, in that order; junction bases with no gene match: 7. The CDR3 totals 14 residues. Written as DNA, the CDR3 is TGTGCCAGTGAGAAACAGGGGAACAATCAGCCCCAGCATTTT. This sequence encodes CASEKQGNNQPQHF. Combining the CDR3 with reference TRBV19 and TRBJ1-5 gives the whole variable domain DGGITQSPKYLFRKEGQNVTLSCEQNLNHDAMYWYRQDPGQGLRLIYYSQIVNDFQKGDIAEGYSVSREKKESFPLTVTSAQKNPTAFYLCASEKQGNNQPQHFGDGTRLSIL.